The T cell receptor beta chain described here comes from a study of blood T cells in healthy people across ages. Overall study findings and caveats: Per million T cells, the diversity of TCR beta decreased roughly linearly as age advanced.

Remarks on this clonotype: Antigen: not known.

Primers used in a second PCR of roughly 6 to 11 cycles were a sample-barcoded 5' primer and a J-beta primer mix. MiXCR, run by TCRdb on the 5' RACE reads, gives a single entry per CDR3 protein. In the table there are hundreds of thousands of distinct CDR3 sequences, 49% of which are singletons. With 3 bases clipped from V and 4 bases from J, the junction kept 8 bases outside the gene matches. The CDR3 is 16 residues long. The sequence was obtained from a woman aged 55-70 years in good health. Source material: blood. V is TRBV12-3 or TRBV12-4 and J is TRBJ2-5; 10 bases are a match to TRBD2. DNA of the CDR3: TGTGCCAGCAGTTTCTGGAGCGGGAGGGCCGTAGAGACCCAGTACTTC. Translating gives CASSFWSGRAVETQYF.